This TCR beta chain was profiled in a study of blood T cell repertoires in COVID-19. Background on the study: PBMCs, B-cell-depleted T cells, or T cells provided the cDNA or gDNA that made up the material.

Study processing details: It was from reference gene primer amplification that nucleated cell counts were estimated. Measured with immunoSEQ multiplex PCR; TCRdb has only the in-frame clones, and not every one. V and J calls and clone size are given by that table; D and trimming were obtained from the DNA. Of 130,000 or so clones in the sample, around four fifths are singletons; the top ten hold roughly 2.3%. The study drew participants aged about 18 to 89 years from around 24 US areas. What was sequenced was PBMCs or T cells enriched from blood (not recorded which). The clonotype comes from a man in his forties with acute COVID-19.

CDR3 bases: TGTGCCAGCAGACAATCCCACGGGGAGCTGTTTTTT. Protein sequence: CASRQSHGELFF. The chain has TRBV6-5 and TRBJ2-2; D is ambiguous. Per the germline V gene, CDR1 is MNHEY and CDR2 is SVGAGI. CDR3 length: 12 amino acids. The ends were cut back, 6 bases at V and 7 bases at J, with 9 bases in the middle.